These 10 T cell receptor beta chains were all obtained from the same sample, sequenced in a study of T cells in Graves' hyperthyroidism and ophthalmopathy. Amplified TCR beta CDR3 regions derived from RNA transcripts. The HTBI set primed first-round TCR CDR3 RT-PCR. MiXCR, applied by TCRdb to the multiplex PCR reads, yields one record per CDR3 protein. Here the sample spans hundreds of thousands of distinct CDR3 sequences, approximately 15% being singletons. Sequencing input: blood. The receptors come from a woman aged 25 to 39 with Graves' hyperthyroidism that later progressed to Graves' ophthalmopathy.

The table lists this clonotype with many counts. V gene TRBV12-3 or TRBV12-4 combines with J gene TRBJ1-6; 9 bases are shared with TRBD1. V trimming: 0 bases; J trimming: 9 bases; junction bases outside the gene matches: 6. This CDR3 has 16 residues. CDR3 loop: CASSLALRTGASPLHF. The CDR3 bases are TGTGCCAGCAGTTTAGCCCTTCGGACAGGGGCTTCACCCCTCCACTTT.

This rearrangement joins TRBV27 to TRBJ2-2; 8 positions match TRBD1. The CDR3 covers 13 residues. V dropped 6 bases and J dropped 3; count of bases not matched to a gene: 0. Germline-derived CDR1 and CDR2 are MNHEY and SMNVEV (reference sequence). CDR3 sequence reads: CASRGQDTGELFF. DNA for the CDR3: TGTGCCAGCAGGGGACAGGACACCGGGGAGCTGTTTTTT.

This clonotype occurred many times. The CDR3 nucleotides read TGTGCCAGAAGGGACAGTCATAACTATGGCTACACCTTC. Translated: CARRDSHNYGYTF. V is TRBV2 and J is TRBJ1-2, with 7 positions matching TRBD1. The CDR3 extends over 13 amino acids. Germline CDR1 is SNHLY and CDR2 is FYNNEI. V trimming: 9 bases; J trimming: 1 base; junction bases outside the gene matches: 5.

The chain uses TRBV30 and TRBJ2-2; no clear D. In germline, CDR1 is GTSNPN, CDR2 SVGIG (reference sequence). CDR3 length equals 13 residues. Trimming removed 3 bases from V and 0 bases from J, with 5 bases in between. The CDR3 DNA is TGTGCCTGGAGGACTGCGAACACCGGGGAGCTGTTTTTT. This translates into CAWRTANTGELFF.

This clonotype was found many times. The chain uses TRBV15 and TRBJ1-4; D remains unclear. Germline CDR1 LNHNV, CDR2 YYDKDF (reference sequence). The CDR3 runs to 14 residues. The V and J ends lost 0 bases and 7 bases respectively, with 9 bases between them. Written as DNA, the CDR3 is TGTGCCACCAGCAGAGATCAGATGACTGAAAAACTGTTTTTT. Its protein product is CATSRDQMTEKLFF.

In its sample, this clonotype was seen once. The rearrangement joins TRBV12-3 or TRBV12-4 to TRBJ2-7, with 7 bases aligning to TRBD1. V dropped 8 bases and J dropped 6; count of bases not matched to a gene: 16. CDR3 length: 15 amino acids. CDR3 nucleotide sequence: TGTGCCAGCTCACCGCCGGGACAGATAACTGGCGAGCAGTACTTC. Amino acids: CASSPPGQITGEQYF.

This clonotype was detected once. The rearrangement uses TRBV3-1 and TRBJ2-4; 9 bases line up with TRBD2. Germline trimming cut 1 base from V and 0 bases from J; bases unmatched to any gene: 7. The germline V gene encodes CDR1 LGHDT and CDR2 YNNKEL (reference sequence). This CDR3 contains 18 residues. For the CDR3, the DNA is TGTGCCAGCAGCCAAGTAGGCACTAGCGGGCTAGCCAAAAACATTCAGTACTTC. Translated: CASSQVGTSGLAKNIQYF.

This clonotype was seen repeatedly, ten times or more. The rearrangement links TRBV29-1 to TRBJ1-1; D is unclear. Trimming took off 2 bases at V and 2 bases at J, with 9 bases between the two ends. Germline-derived CDR1 and CDR2 are SQVTM and ANQGSEA. This CDR3 comprises 13 residues. The DNA for the CDR3 is TGCAGCGTTGAACAGCAAGAAAACACTGAAGCTTTCTTT. This gives the protein CSVEQQENTEAFF.

This clonotype turned up a few times. This chain uses TRBV5-1 with TRBJ2-7; possibly TRBD2 for D (6 bases). The V gene's germline CDR1 is SGHRS and CDR2 YFSETQ. The CDR3 runs to 16 residues. V dropped 4 bases and J dropped 2 bases, with 19 bases sitting between them. The CDR3 region is CASSQAKIADPYEQYF. CDR3 sequence (DNA): TGCGCCAGCAGCCAGGCCAAAATAGCGGACCCCTACGAGCAGTACTTC.

This clonotype was counted many times. The rearrangement uses TRBV7-8 and TRBJ2-3, with D unresolved. Germline V gene sequence: CDR1 SGHVS, CDR2 FQNEAQ. Trimming took off 0 bases at V and 0 bases at J, with 10 bases between the two ends. The length of the CDR3 is 16 residues. The CDR3 loop reads CASSLALGYSTDTQYF. The CDR3 DNA is TGTGCCAGCAGCTTAGCGCTCGGGTACAGCACAGATACGCAGTATTTT.